Here is one TCR beta chain with its context. These data belong to a study of blood T cell repertoires in COVID-19. Study overall: The origin of the acute and convalescent COVID-19 samples was the United States, Italy and Spain. Sample material is recorded as cDNA or gDNA derived from T cells, B-cell-depleted T cells, or PBMCs.

The CDR3 extends over 15 amino acids. CDR1 is MNHEY, CDR2 SMNVEV, per germline (reference sequence). Deletions cut 2 bases from V and 6 bases from J, with 17 bases between. In the original analysis: It was from reference gene primer amplification that nucleated cell counts were estimated. Repertoires were generated with immunoSEQ multiplex PCR, while TCRdb's copy carries only in-frame clones and drops some. The V and J calls and clone size were taken over from that table, and D and trimming were inferred from the DNA. The repertoire holds about 100,000 clones, with roughly 87% as singletons. This TCR came from a woman aged 55-75 years with acute or convalescent COVID-19. The rearrangement joins TRBV27 to TRBJ2-7; TRBD2 might be the D (6 bases). The sequencing input was peripheral blood. The CDR3, as DNA: TGTGCCAGCAGTTTAAACGGCGGGATCCCTCCCGAGCAGTACTTC. This codes for CASSLNGGIPPEQYF.